The 12 T cell receptor beta chains below all came from one sample that was sequenced in a study of OX40 agonist ivuxolimab in advanced cancers. Some clones are missing from TCRdb's copy, which holds only in-frame ones; the method was immunoSEQ multiplex PCR. The data contain some 100,000 clones, under 90% of them seen just once; the ten biggest clones take up 1.5% to 2.5%. Here the sequenced sample was CD4+ or CD8+ T cells sorted from blood, taken in a trial of the OX40 agonist ivuxolimab. These receptors were collected from an adult with an advanced solid tumor such as melanoma, head and neck, liver or kidney cancer.

The chain has TRBV2 and TRBJ2-7, with 9 bases that match TRBD1. The CDR3 length is 15 residues. From germline, CDR1 is SNHLY and CDR2 FYNNEI. The V gene end was trimmed by 3 bases and the J gene end by 4 bases; junction bases not matched to a gene: 7. The CDR3 here is CASSDVGTGWYEQYF. DNA for the CDR3: TGTGCCAGCAGTGACGTGGGGACAGGGTGGTACGAGCAGTACTTC.

The CDR3 is CASSPAGGPPYEQYF. In nucleotides, the CDR3 is TGTGCCAGCTCGCCAGCGGGAGGGCCACCCTACGAGCAGTACTTC. The chain couples TRBV5-4 to TRBJ2-7; the match to TRBD2 covers 10 bases. Germline CDR1 and CDR2: SGHNT and YYREEE (reference sequence). Trimming cost V 7 bases and J 2 bases; bases outside gene matches: 9. The CDR3 extends over 15 amino acids.

The gene calls are TRBV7-3 and TRBJ2-5; 7 nucleotides agree with TRBD1. The CDR3 has 16 residues. With 3 bases clipped from V and 1 base from J, the junction kept 8 bases outside the gene matches. In germline, CDR1 is SGHTA, CDR2 FQGTGA. The CDR3 DNA reads as TGTGCCAGCAGCTTTAGGGCAGGGGGATTCCAAGAGACCCAGTACTTC. Its translation is CASSFRAGGFQETQYF.

The CDR3 DNA reads as TGTGCCAGCAGCCCTGGGATCGGGGCTGGGGGGAAAAACATTCAGTACTTC. It encodes CASSPGIGAGGKNIQYF. This chain joins TRBV7-9 and TRBJ2-4, with D tentatively TRBD2 (6 bases). V was cut by 5 bases and J by 4 bases, with 21 bases left in between. The CDR3 contains 17 residues. The V gene's germline CDR1 is SEHNR and CDR2 FQNEAQ (reference sequence).

This rearrangement joins TRBV5-1 to TRBJ1-4; weak D call: TRBD1 (5 bases). V dropped 0 bases and J dropped 3 bases, with 9 bases sitting between them. This CDR3 is built from 15 residues. Germline lookup yields CDR1 SGHRS and CDR2 YFSETQ. The CDR3 DNA reads as TGCGCCAGCAGCTTGGTCCAGGGATCTAATGAAAAACTGTTTTTT. As protein: CASSLVQGSNEKLFF.

The rearrangement uses TRBV5-1 and TRBJ2-5; 7 bases match TRBD2. The V gene's germline CDR1 is SGHRS and CDR2 YFSETQ. The CDR3 runs to 15 residues. With 4 bases clipped from V and 5 bases from J, the junction kept 11 bases outside the gene matches. CDR3 bases: TGCGCCAGCAGCCCGCTTCTGGGGGGAGGGGAGACCCAGTACTTC. Amino acid sequence: CASSPLLGGGETQYF.

The chain links TRBV6-1 to TRBJ2-7, with D perhaps TRBD1 (6 bases). V lost 3 bases and J 4 bases, leaving 16 bases between the germline ends. The CDR3 consists of 15 residues. From germline, CDR1 is MNHNS and CDR2 SASEGT. CDR3 loop: CASSDPRPGEYEQYF. CDR3 nucleotides: TGTGCCAGCAGTGACCCTCGCCCAGGGGAGTACGAGCAGTACTTC.

This sequence joins TRBV7-2 and TRBJ2-3; D gene ambiguous. V was shortened by 1 base and J by 1 base, with 15 bases between the two germline ends. Germline V CDR1 and CDR2: SGHTA, FQGNSA. The CDR3 totals 17 residues. This CDR3 reads CASSLVRLLGGTDTQYF. CDR3 sequence (DNA): TGTGCCAGCAGCTTAGTACGGCTTCTGGGTGGCACAGATACGCAGTATTTT.

The chain employs TRBV5-1 and TRBJ1-3, with TRBD1 as a possible D gene (6 bases). The CDR3 totals 19 residues. Trimming stripped 4 bases from V and 0 bases from J, with 23 bases between. The germline V gene has CDR1 SGHRS and CDR2 YFSETQ. DNA of the CDR3: TGCGCCAGCAGCCCGGGACGGTTGACAGGTACCCTCTCTGGAAACACCATATATTTT. Its protein product is CASSPGRLTGTLSGNTIYF.

The DNA of the CDR3 is TGCAGCGTGTCCTCGGCGGGGACCCAGTACTTC. Its protein product is CSVSSAGTQYF. This rearrangement joins TRBV29-1 to TRBJ2-5, with D possibly being TRBD2 (5 bases). Germline loops: CDR1 SQVTM, CDR2 ANQGSEA. V lost 6 bases and J lost 7, with 12 bases in between. CDR3 size: 11 residues.

V gene TRBV7-9 combines with J gene TRBJ1-4, with 7 nucleotides matching TRBD1. Germline loops: CDR1 SEHNR, CDR2 FQNEAQ (reference sequence). This CDR3 is 15 amino acids long. After removal of 3 bases from V and 8 bases from J, the junction contained 9 bases not matched to a gene. In DNA form, the CDR3 reads TGTGCCAGCAGCTTCAGCTCGGCAGGGGGAGAAAAACTGTTTTTT. Translation gives CASSFSSAGGEKLFF. The complete variable domain, with remaining parts taken from reference TRBV7-9 and TRBJ1-4, reads DTGVSQNPRHKITKRGQNVTFRCDPISEHNRLYWYRQTLGQGPEFLTYFQNEAQLEKSRLLSDRFSAERPKGSFSTLEIQRTEQGDSAMYLCASSFSSAGGEKLFFGSGTQLSVL.

The chain uses TRBV19 and TRBJ1-5, with D hard to call. This CDR3 comprises 14 residues. Germline CDR1 is LNHDA and CDR2 is SQIVND (reference sequence). Deletions cut 4 bases from V and 4 bases from J, with 11 bases between. The CDR3 coding sequence is TGTGCCAGTAGTAATCGGCAGCTTAATCAGCCCCAGCATTTT. This codes for CASSNRQLNQPQHF.